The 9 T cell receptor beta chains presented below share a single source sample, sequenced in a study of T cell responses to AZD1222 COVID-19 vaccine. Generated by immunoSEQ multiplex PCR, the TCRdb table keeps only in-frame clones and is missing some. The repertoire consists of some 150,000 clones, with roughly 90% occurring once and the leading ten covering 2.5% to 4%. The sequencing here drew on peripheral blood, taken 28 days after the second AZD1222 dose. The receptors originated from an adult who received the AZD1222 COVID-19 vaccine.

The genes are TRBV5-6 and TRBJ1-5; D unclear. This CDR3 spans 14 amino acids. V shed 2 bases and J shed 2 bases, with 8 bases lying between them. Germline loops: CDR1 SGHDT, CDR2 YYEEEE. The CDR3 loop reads CASSLYIRNQPQHF. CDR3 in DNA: TGTGCCAGCAGCTTATACATTCGCAATCAGCCCCAGCATTTT.

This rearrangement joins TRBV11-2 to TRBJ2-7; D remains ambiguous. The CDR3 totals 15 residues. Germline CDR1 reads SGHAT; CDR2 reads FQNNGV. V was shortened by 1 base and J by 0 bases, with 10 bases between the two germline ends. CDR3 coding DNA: TGTGCCAGCAGCTTAGCGGCGGTGAGCTCCTACGAGCAGTACTTC. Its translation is CASSLAAVSSYEQYF.

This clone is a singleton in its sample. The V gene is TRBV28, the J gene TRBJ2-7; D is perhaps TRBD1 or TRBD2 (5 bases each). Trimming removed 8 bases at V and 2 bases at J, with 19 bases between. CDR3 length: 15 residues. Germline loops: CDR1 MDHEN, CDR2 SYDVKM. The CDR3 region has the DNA TGTGCCAGCTCCACAACCGGGGACGGTGCCTACGAGCAGTACTTC. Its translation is CASSTTGDGAYEQYF. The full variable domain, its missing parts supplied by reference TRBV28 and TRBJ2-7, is DVKVTQSSRYLVKRTGEKVFLECVQDMDHENMFWYRQDPGLGLRLIYFSYDVKMKEKGDIPEGYSVSREKKERFSLILESASTNQTSMYLCASSTTGDGAYEQYFGPGTRLTVT.

The CDR3 spells CASSPGSYNEQFF. In DNA, the CDR3 is TGTGCCAGCAGCCCCGGGTCCTACAATGAGCAGTTCTTC. This sequence joins TRBV14 and TRBJ2-1; no clear D gene. Looked up from germline, CDR1 is SGHDN and CDR2 is FVKESK. Trimming shortened V by 4 bases and J by 1 base, and 5 bases separated the two germline ends. The CDR3 sequence is 13 residues long.

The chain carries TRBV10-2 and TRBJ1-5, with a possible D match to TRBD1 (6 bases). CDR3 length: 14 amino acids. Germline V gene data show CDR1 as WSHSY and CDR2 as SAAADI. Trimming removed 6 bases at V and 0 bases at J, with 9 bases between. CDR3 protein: CASRDSYSNQPQHF. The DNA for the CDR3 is TGCGCCAGCAGGGACAGCTATAGCAATCAGCCCCAGCATTTT.

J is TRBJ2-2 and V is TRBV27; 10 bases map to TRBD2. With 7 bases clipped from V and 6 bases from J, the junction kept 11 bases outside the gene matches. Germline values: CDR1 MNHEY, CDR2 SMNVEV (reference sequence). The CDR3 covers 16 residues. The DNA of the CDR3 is TGTGCCAGCACCCCACTTACTAGCGGGAAAGCCGGGGAGCTGTTTTTT. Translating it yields CASTPLTSGKAGELFF.

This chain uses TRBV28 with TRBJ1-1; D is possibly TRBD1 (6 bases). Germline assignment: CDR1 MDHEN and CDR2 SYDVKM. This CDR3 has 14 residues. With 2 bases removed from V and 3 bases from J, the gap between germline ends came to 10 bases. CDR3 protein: CASSLSRQDTEAFF. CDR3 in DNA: TGTGCCAGCAGTTTAAGTAGACAGGACACTGAAGCTTTCTTT.

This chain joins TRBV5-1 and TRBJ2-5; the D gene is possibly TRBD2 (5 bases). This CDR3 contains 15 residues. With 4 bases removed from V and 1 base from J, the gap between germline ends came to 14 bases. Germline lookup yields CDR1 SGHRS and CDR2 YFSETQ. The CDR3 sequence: CASSPGSSSQETQYF. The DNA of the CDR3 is TGCGCCAGCAGCCCGGGATCGTCGAGCCAAGAGACCCAGTACTTC.

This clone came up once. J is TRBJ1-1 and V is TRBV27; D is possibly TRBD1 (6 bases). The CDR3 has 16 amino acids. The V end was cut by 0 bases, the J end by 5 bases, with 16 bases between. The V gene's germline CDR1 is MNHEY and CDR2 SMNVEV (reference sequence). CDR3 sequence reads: CASSLSEWGGRTEAFF. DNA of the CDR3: TGTGCCAGCAGTTTATCGGAATGGGGGGGCCGGACTGAAGCTTTCTTT.